This is a list of T cell receptor beta chains from one sample in a study of cytomegalovirus exposure and HLA in healthy donors. Repertoires were generated with immunoSEQ multiplex PCR, while TCRdb's copy carries only in-frame clones and drops some. The data contain some 90,000 clones, approximately 72% of them singletons. Input material: PBMCs. The receptors stem from a female donor in good health and CMV-seropositive. Each CDR3 is given with its conserved first and last residue. The order of the fields is D gene, clone size, V gene, J gene, CDR3 DNA, CDR3 protein. D genes are given only for firm matches. Size values are once, few and many counts, or a class for expanded clones, and some rows have none.

NA	once	TRBV7-9	TRBJ1-2	TGTGCCAGCAGCTTAGTGGGGGCGGAGGGCTACACCTTC	CASSLVGAEGYTF
TRBD1	NA	TRBV4-1	TRBJ2-5	TGCGCCAGCAGCCAATACTCCCTCCCGGGACAGGGGGCAAAGGAGACCCAGTACTTC	CASSQYSLPGQGAKETQYF
NA	once	TRBV10-1	TRBJ1-4	TGCGCCAGCAGTCCCCTGTATCGGGAAAGGAAACTGTTTTTT	CASSPLYRERKLFF
TRBD1	NA	TRBV28	TRBJ2-5	TGTGCCAGCAGGCCGACAGGGGTATCGAAGGGAGAGACCCAGTACTTC	CASRPTGVSKGETQYF
NA	NA	TRBV28	TRBJ1-5	TGTGCCAGCAGTCCCCTCAATCAGCCCCAGCATTTT	CASSPLNQPQHF
NA	NA	TRBV7-2	TRBJ2-7	TGTGCCAGCAGCTTAGGATCGGGGTTGGGACAAGGCGAGCAGTACTTC	CASSLGSGLGQGEQYF
TRBD2	NA	TRBV4-2	TRBJ2-3	TGTGCCAGCAGCCAAGAACGGGGGGGCCCAGATACGCAGTATTTT	CASSQERGGPDTQYF
TRBD2	NA	TRBV7-2	TRBJ2-7	TGTGCCAGCAGCAGGGGTCGGCGGGGGGGTAACTACGAGCAGTACTTC	CASSRGRRGGNYEQYF
TRBD1	once	TRBV23-1	TRBJ2-5	TGCGCCAGCAGGCTAACACAGGGGGAAGAGACCCAGTACTTC	CASRLTQGEETQYF
NA	NA	TRBV4-2	TRBJ2-1	TGTGCCAGCAGCCATAGCCCCACTAGTTTCGATGAGCAGTTCTTC	CASSHSPTSFDEQFF